The subject of this entry is one T cell receptor (beta chain). What it binds is not known. Template switching by 5'RACE produced TCR cDNA, adding a universal primer site and UMIs. TCRdb re-called the 5' RACE reads with MiXCR, one entry per CDR3 protein. The sample holds about 300,000 distinct CDR3 sequences, about 6.6% seen once. This sample stems from a study of T cells after yellow fever vaccination. Study context: Fractions containing few cells were prepared with SMART-Seq v4 Ultra Low Input.

This CDR3 is 14 amino acids long. CDR1 and CDR2 (germline): GTSNPN, SVGIG (reference sequence). The V gene end was trimmed by 8 bases and the J gene end by 5 bases; junction bases not matched to a gene: 15. Study observations and caveats: A weaker secondary response peaked on day 5, the primary on day 15. Across the CD4 and CD8 compartments, a small share of clonotypes was present in both.

The genes are TRBV30 and TRBJ2-7; TRBD1 aligns across 7 bases. The origin of this receptor is a man between 18 and 35 years old who received the YFV17D yellow fever vaccine. The sample was PBMCs, taken about 49 days after the first yellow fever vaccination. The CDR3 DNA sequence: TGTGCCGGACCGAGGGGGCGCCGGTGGGACGAGCAGTACTTC. Protein sequence: CAGPRGRRWDEQYF.